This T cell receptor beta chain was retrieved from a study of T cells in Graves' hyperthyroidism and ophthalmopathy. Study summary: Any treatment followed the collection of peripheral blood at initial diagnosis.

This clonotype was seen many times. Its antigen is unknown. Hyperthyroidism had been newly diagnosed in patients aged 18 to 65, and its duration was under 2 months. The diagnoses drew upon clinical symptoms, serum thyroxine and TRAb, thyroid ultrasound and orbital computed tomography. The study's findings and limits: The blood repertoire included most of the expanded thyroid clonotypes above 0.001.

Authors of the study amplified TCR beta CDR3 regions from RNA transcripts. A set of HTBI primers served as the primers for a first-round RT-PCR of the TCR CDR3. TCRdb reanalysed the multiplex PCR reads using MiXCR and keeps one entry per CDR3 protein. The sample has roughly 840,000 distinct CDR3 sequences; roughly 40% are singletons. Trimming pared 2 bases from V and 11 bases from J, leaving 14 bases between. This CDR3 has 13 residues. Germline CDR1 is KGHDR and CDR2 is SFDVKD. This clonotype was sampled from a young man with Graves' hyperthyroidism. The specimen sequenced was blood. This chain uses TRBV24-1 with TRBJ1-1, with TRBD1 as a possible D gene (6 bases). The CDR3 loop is CATSDSSGVVAFF. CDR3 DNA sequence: TGTGCCACCAGTGATTCCTCAGGGGTTGTCGCTTTCTTT.